The 30 T cell receptor beta chains presented below share a single source sample, sequenced in a study of OX40 agonist ivuxolimab in advanced cancers. Some clones are missing from TCRdb's copy, which holds only in-frame ones; the method was immunoSEQ multiplex PCR. This table has about 83,000 clones, just over 90% appearing once. Sequencing was performed on CD4+ or CD8+ T cells sorted from blood, taken in a trial of the OX40 agonist ivuxolimab. Receptors originate from an adult with an advanced solid tumor such as melanoma, head and neck, liver or kidney cancer.

The J gene is TRBJ2-3, the V gene TRBV29-1; 8 bases line up with TRBD2. V lost 6 bases and J lost 2; bases outside the gene matches: 10. Germline loops: CDR1 SQVTM, CDR2 ANQGSEA. This CDR3 spans 15 amino acids. The CDR3 region is CSVHSTAGVTDTQYF. The CDR3, as DNA: TGCAGCGTCCACTCTACAGCGGGAGTCACAGATACGCAGTATTTT.

The CDR3, as DNA: TGTGCCAGCAGGACTGCAATGGACACTGAAGCTTTCTTT. Residues: CASRTAMDTEAFF. This chain connects TRBV9 to TRBJ1-1; D ambiguous. The CDR3 contains 13 residues. Germline V gene data show CDR1 as SGDLS and CDR2 as YYNGEE. The V gene lost 5 bases and the J gene lost 3 bases, with 11 bases spanning the gap.

The chain is built from TRBV11-3 and TRBJ2-1, with D unclear. The CDR3 consists of 15 residues. V was shortened by 2 bases and J by 1 base, with 9 bases between the two germline ends. Germline assignment: CDR1 SGHNT and CDR2 YENEEA. The CDR3 coding sequence is TGTGCCAGCAGCTTAAGGGCCGGGTCCTACAATGAGCAGTTCTTC. Encoded protein: CASSLRAGSYNEQFF.

V usage is TRBV19 and J usage is TRBJ1-1; no definite D call. The germline V gene has CDR1 LNHDA and CDR2 SQIVND (reference sequence). The CDR3 length is 13 residues. V lost 5 bases, J lost 5 bases, and 12 bases lay in between. The CDR3 DNA sequence: TGTGCCAGTAGTGGGGTTACCGGAACTGAAGCTTTCTTT. Translated: CASSGVTGTEAFF. The entire variable domain, with the rest obtained from reference TRBV19 and TRBJ1-1, is as follows: DGGITQSPKYLFRKEGQNVTLSCEQNLNHDAMYWYRQDPGQGLRLIYYSQIVNDFQKGDIAEGYSVSREKKESFPLTVTSAQKNPTAFYLCASSGVTGTEAFFGQGTRLTVV.

This clone came up once. This rearrangement joins TRBV5-1 to TRBJ2-5; 12 bases align to TRBD2. Per germline, CDR1 SGHRS and CDR2 YFSETQ. This CDR3 is built from 17 residues. With 2 bases clipped from V and 4 bases from J, the junction kept 9 bases outside the gene matches. The CDR3 sequence is CASSLSSGGAVGETQYF. The CDR3 DNA sequence: TGCGCCAGCAGCTTATCTAGCGGGGGGGCCGTGGGAGAGACCCAGTACTTC.

This chain uses TRBV9 with TRBJ2-3; 8 bases are shared with TRBD2. The CDR3 is 19 residues long. CDR1 and CDR2 from the germline V gene are SGDLS and YYNGEE. V was clipped by 0 bases and J by 4 bases; unmatched bases: 16. The CDR3 protein is CASSVAGGVGAGAADTQYF. The CDR3 DNA follows: TGTGCCAGCAGCGTAGCCGGAGGGGTCGGAGCGGGAGCGGCAGATACGCAGTATTTT.

The rearrangement joins TRBV6-6 to TRBJ1-3; D is ambiguous. Between the trimmed V and J ends, which lost 3 bases and 0 bases, there was a span of 3 bases. CDR3 length: 13 residues. Germline CDR1 MNHNY, CDR2 SVGAGI (reference sequence). The CDR3 bases are TGTGCCAGCAGTTATATCTCTGGAAACACCATATATTTT. It translates to CASSYISGNTIYF.

This chain uses TRBV7-2 with TRBJ2-5; 12 bases match TRBD1. This CDR3 comprises 17 residues. V shed 3 bases, J shed 4 bases, and the junction held 9 bases outside the gene matches. CDR1 SGHTA and CDR2 FQGNSA come from the germline V gene. The CDR3: CASSLLGQGASGETQYF. The CDR3 DNA sequence: TGTGCCAGCAGCTTGTTGGGACAGGGGGCCTCTGGAGAGACCCAGTACTTC.

This rearrangement joins TRBV6-5 to TRBJ1-5, with D tentatively TRBD1 (5 bases). The germline V and J ends were trimmed by 5 bases and 0 bases, with 11 bases remaining between them. The CDR3 is 15 residues long. Germline-derived CDR1 and CDR2 are MNHEY and SVGAGI. As DNA, the CDR3 is TGTGCCAGCAGTGCCCGGGGCTATAGCAATCAGCCCCAGCATTTT. Its protein product is CASSARGYSNQPQHF.

The chain links TRBV27 to TRBJ1-2; 8 bases fit TRBD1. J gave up 8 bases and V 6 bases, and 8 bases lay outside the gene matches. The CDR3 covers 13 residues. Looked up from germline, CDR1 is MNHEY and CDR2 is SMNVEV (reference sequence). CDR3 bases: TGTGCCAGCAGGATAACAGGGGGGAAAGGCTACACCTTC. Translated, it gives CASRITGGKGYTF.

The chain is built from TRBV14 and TRBJ2-5; 8 nucleotides line up with TRBD1. J was trimmed by 5 bases and V by 2 bases; bases with no gene match: 4. CDR1 and CDR2 (germline): SGHDN, FVKESK. The CDR3 consists of 14 residues. The CDR3 reads CASSQRTGPETQYF. The CDR3 DNA follows: TGTGCCAGCAGCCAACGGACAGGGCCGGAGACCCAGTACTTC.

The chain is built from TRBV6-6 and TRBJ2-1; 8 bases fit TRBD1. V lost 6 bases, J lost 9 bases, and 1 base stayed unmatched. CDR3 length: 11 amino acids. CDR1 is MNHNY, CDR2 SVGAGI, per germline (reference sequence). The DNA of the CDR3 is TGTGCCAGCAGACAGGGGGTTGAGCAGTTCTTC. This codes for CASRQGVEQFF.

The rearrangement uses TRBV13 and TRBJ2-3; TRBD2 matches 14 bases. This CDR3 spans 19 amino acids. V dropped 5 bases and J dropped 1; count of bases not matched to a gene: 11. Germline V lookup: CDR1 PRHDT, CDR2 FYEKMQ (reference sequence). The CDR3 loop is CASSNIGTSGGGGTDTQYF. The CDR3 coding sequence is TGTGCCAGCAGCAATATAGGGACTAGCGGGGGCGGGGGCACAGATACGCAGTATTTT. Drawing the rest from reference TRBV13 and TRBJ2-3, the complete variable domain is AAGVIQSPRHLIKEKRETATLKCYPIPRHDTVYWYQQGPGQDPQFLISFYEKMQSDKGSIPDRFSAQQFSDYHSELNMSSLELGDSALYFCASSNIGTSGGGGTDTQYFGPGTRLTVL.

V gene TRBV18 combines with J gene TRBJ2-7; either TRBD1 or TRBD2 may fit D (7 bases each). Trimming took 2 bases from V and 6 from J, leaving 17 bases between them. The CDR3 extends over 15 amino acids. Germline V gene sequence: CDR1 KGHSH, CDR2 LQKENI. The CDR3 is CASSPAGVQGGEQYF. DNA for the CDR3: TGTGCCAGCTCACCAGCGGGAGTCCAGGGGGGCGAGCAGTACTTC.

The V gene is TRBV10-3, the J gene TRBJ2-1, with 12 bases aligning to TRBD2. Trimming at V came to 10 bases and at J to 4 bases, leaving 11 bases not matched to a gene. This CDR3 is 16 amino acids long. CDR1 is ENHRY, CDR2 SYGVKD, per germline. As DNA, the CDR3 is TGTGCCACCCTAGCGGCTAGCGGGGGGGCTTACAATGAGCAGTTCTTC. It translates to CATLAASGGAYNEQFF.

This clone was recorded only once. The DNA for the CDR3 is TGTGCCAGCAGCTTGAATTCTCTCGGAGGGGTGCAGTACTTC. Translating it yields CASSLNSLGGVQYF. The chain is built from TRBV5-4 and TRBJ2-7; TRBD2 might be the D (6 bases). V was pared by 1 base and J by 9 bases, with 17 bases between. Germline V gene sequence: CDR1 SGHNT, CDR2 YYREEE (reference sequence). The CDR3 is made up of 14 amino acids. Combining the CDR3 with reference TRBV5-4 and TRBJ2-7 gives the whole variable domain ETGVTQSPTHLIKTRGQQVTLRCSSQSGHNTVSWYQQALGQGPQFIFQYYREEENGRGNFPPRFSGLQFPNYSSELNVNALELDDSALYLCASSLNSLGGVQYFGPGTRLTVT.

The chain uses TRBV2 and TRBJ1-2; 9 bases are a match to TRBD1. The trim removed 6 bases at V and 4 bases at J, leaving 3 bases unmatched. The CDR3 covers 13 residues. Germline lookup yields CDR1 SNHLY and CDR2 FYNNEI. The CDR3 loop is CASREDRGYGYTF. The CDR3 bases are TGTGCCAGCAGAGAGGACAGGGGCTATGGCTACACCTTC.

The chain links TRBV30 to TRBJ2-7; D gene uncertain. The CDR3 has 13 residues. CDR1 GTSNPN and CDR2 SVGIG come from the germline V gene (reference sequence). V dropped 2 bases and J dropped 7 bases, with 15 bases sitting between them. CDR3 loop: CAWSPLNDREQYF. The CDR3 region has the DNA TGTGCCTGGAGTCCACTGAATGATAGAGAGCAGTACTTC.

V usage is TRBV4-2 and J usage is TRBJ2-6, with D unclear. Trimming took off 3 bases at V and 1 base at J, with 7 bases between the two ends. Germline values: CDR1 LGHNA, CDR2 YNFKEQ. The CDR3 totals 15 residues. CDR3 amino acids: CASSHLQSGANVLTF. The DNA for the CDR3 is TGTGCCAGCAGCCATTTGCAGTCTGGGGCCAACGTCCTGACTTTC.

The chain has TRBV28 and TRBJ2-6, with D possibly TRBD2 on 5 matching bases. Trimming cost V 7 bases and J 2 bases, with 12 bases left between them. The CDR3 is 15 amino acids. Germline V gene data show CDR1 as MDHEN and CDR2 as SYDVKM. The CDR3: CASISLTTGANVLTF. For the CDR3, the DNA is TGTGCCAGCATCAGCCTGACTACTGGGGCCAACGTCCTGACTTTC.

The chain carries TRBV11-2 and TRBJ2-7; possibly TRBD2 for D (6 bases). The CDR3 runs to 15 residues. Trimming removed 5 bases at V and 2 bases at J, with 16 bases between. The germline gives CDR1 SGHAT, CDR2 FQNNGV. CDR3: CASSPPGTPTYEQYF. The CDR3, as DNA: TGTGCCAGCAGCCCCCCAGGGACTCCCACCTACGAGCAGTACTTC.

This chain joins TRBV5-1 and TRBJ2-3, with 11 nucleotides matching TRBD2. Per germline, CDR1 SGHRS and CDR2 YFSETQ. The V gene end was trimmed by 1 base and the J gene end by 2 bases; junction bases not matched to a gene: 3. The length of the CDR3 is 16 residues. CDR3 in DNA: TGCGCCAGCAGCTTGCCGACTAGCGGGGCCACAGATACGCAGTATTTT. Amino acid sequence: CASSLPTSGATDTQYF.

The rearrangement uses TRBV5-1 and TRBJ2-1; the D gene is possibly TRBD2 (6 bases). Trimming shortened V by 10 bases and J by 5 bases, and 22 bases separated the two germline ends. Germline loops: CDR1 SGHRS, CDR2 YFSETQ. This CDR3 spans 15 amino acids. This CDR3 reads CAHLGCTGVNNEQFF. For the CDR3, the DNA is TGCGCCCACTTAGGTTGTACGGGAGTAAACAATGAGCAGTTCTTC.

J is TRBJ2-7 and V is TRBV6-1; 9 nucleotides agree with TRBD1. Trimming cost V 5 bases and J 4 bases; bases outside gene matches: 9. Germline values: CDR1 MNHNS, CDR2 SASEGT. This CDR3 is 15 amino acids long. The CDR3 region has the DNA TGTGCCAGCAGTTTGGCAGGGACAGGGCTGTACGAGCAGTACTTC. Translating it yields CASSLAGTGLYEQYF.

V usage is TRBV7-8 and J usage is TRBJ2-7, with D hard to call. Deletions cut 5 bases from V and 6 bases from J, with 8 bases between. This CDR3 contains 11 residues. Germline values: CDR1 SGHVS, CDR2 FQNEAQ. CDR3 DNA sequence: TGTGCCAGCAGCCTCCTGGCCGAGCAGTACTTC. Its translation is CASSLLAEQYF.

J is TRBJ1-3 and V is TRBV6-6; D remains unclear. V dropped 6 bases and J dropped 0 bases, with 12 bases sitting between them. Germline CDR1 reads MNHNY; CDR2 reads SVGAGI (reference sequence). CDR3 length equals 15 residues. Here the CDR3 DNA reads TGTGCCAGCAGCCGGGTCAACCGCTCTGGAAACACCATATATTTT. Residues: CASSRVNRSGNTIYF.

The chain has TRBV27 and TRBJ2-1; 7 bases are shared with TRBD1. Per germline, CDR1 MNHEY and CDR2 SMNVEV (reference sequence). The CDR3 is made up of 15 amino acids. Trimming cost V 2 bases and J 6 bases; bases outside gene matches: 7. CDR3 residues: CASSLRQGVGNEQFF. The CDR3 DNA follows: TGTGCCAGCAGTTTACGACAGGGAGTAGGCAATGAGCAGTTCTTC.

The chain carries TRBV21-1 and TRBJ1-1. TRBV21-1 corresponds to a pseudogene. The CDR3 sequence is 15 residues long. CDR3 in DNA: TGTGCCAGCAGCAAATACCTCGGGGGTGTCACTGAAGCTTTCTTT. Translation gives CASSKYLGGVTEAFF.

This chain links TRBV6-6 with TRBJ2-2; 10 nucleotides align to TRBD2. CDR1 and CDR2 from the germline V gene are MNHNY and SVGAGI (reference sequence). V shed 6 bases, J shed 2 bases, and the junction held 3 bases outside the gene matches. This CDR3 contains 15 residues. As DNA, the CDR3 is TGTGCCAGCAGCCTACTAGCGGGAAACACCGGGGAGCTGTTTTTT. It translates to CASSLLAGNTGELFF.

The chain employs TRBV27 and TRBJ2-3; 8 bases agree with TRBD2. The CDR3 has 15 residues. With 2 bases clipped from V and 2 bases from J, the junction kept 3 bases outside the gene matches. Germline assignment: CDR1 MNHEY and CDR2 SMNVEV (reference sequence). CDR3 coding DNA: TGTGCCAGCAGTTTAAGGCGGGGGGCCACAGATACGCAGTATTTT. Its protein product is CASSLRRGATDTQYF.